Each of the 11 T cell receptor beta chains below was sequenced from the same sample in a study of metastatic and nonmetastatic thyroid tumors. TCRdb re-called clones from the PCR reads using MiXCR. Here the sample spans about 15,000 clones, about 35% being singletons. Every patient underwent thyroid surgery untreated. Input material: tumor tissue. These receptors were taken from a male donor with papillary thyroid cancer or a benign thyroid nodule (not recorded which). Some clones in this sample may be carry-over from other donors' samples.

In this sample, this clone turned up a few times. V is TRBV12-3 or TRBV12-4 and J is TRBJ2-3, with D hard to call. This CDR3 comprises 15 residues. Trimming removed 5 bases from V and 2 bases from J, with 14 bases in between. The CDR3 DNA follows: TGTGCCAGCAGTCGACCCCCGTACGACACAGATACGCAGTATTTT. It specifies CASSRPPYDTDTQYF.

The chain recombines TRBV18 with TRBJ2-1; D is perhaps TRBD2 (5 bases). The CDR3 covers 14 residues. Per the germline V gene, CDR1 is KGHSH and CDR2 is LQKENI. V was cut by 4 bases and J by 7 bases, with 14 bases left in between. The CDR3 sequence is CASSLALTVNEQFF. DNA of the CDR3: TGTGCCAGCTCACTAGCGCTAACGGTTAATGAGCAGTTCTTC.

This clone was observed at least ten times. The chain links TRBV13 to TRBJ1-3, with 7 bases that match TRBD1. Germline CDR1 is PRHDT and CDR2 is FYEKMQ (reference sequence). The CDR3 length is 14 residues. V gave up 0 bases and J gave up 5 bases; unmatched junction bases: 1. This CDR3 reads CASSLGGGRNTIYF. The CDR3 region has the DNA TGTGCCAGCAGCTTAGGAGGGGGCAGAAACACCATATATTTT.

On this clone: Possible read error: a much larger clone is one base away. The CDR3 spells CSAWDSVNYGYTF. CDR3 coding DNA: TGCAGCGCCTGGGACAGTGTAAACTATGGCTACACCTTC. This chain connects TRBV29-1 to TRBJ1-2; 7 nucleotides agree with TRBD1. The V segment lost 7 bases and the J segment 2 bases; nucleotides outside the gene matches: 7. The CDR3 is 13 amino acids. Germline V lookup: CDR1 SQVTM, CDR2 ANQGSEA.

This clone appeared many times. The chain has TRBV5-4 and TRBJ1-2, with D perhaps matching TRBD1 (5 bases). Germline CDR1 is SGHNT and CDR2 is YYREEE (reference sequence). The CDR3 contains 13 residues. Trimming stripped 1 base from V and 7 bases from J, with 11 bases between. CDR3 in amino acids: CASSLTQVRGYTF. The CDR3 DNA is TGTGCCAGCAGCTTGACACAGGTTCGTGGCTACACCTTC.

V usage is TRBV27 and J usage is TRBJ1-1; no clear D gene. The germline CDR1 and CDR2 sequences are MNHEY and SMNVEV (reference sequence). The CDR3 spans 13 residues. V dropped 7 bases and J dropped 6 bases, with 15 bases sitting between them. CDR3 DNA sequence: TGTGCCAGCAAAGACCGGGCGAGGGCTGAAGCTTTCTTT. This translates into CASKDRARAEAFF.

The rearrangement joins TRBV7-2 to TRBJ1-1; D gene ambiguous. Germline values: CDR1 SGHTA, CDR2 FQGNSA. This CDR3 is 12 amino acids long. Between the trimmed V and J ends, which lost 5 bases and 7 bases, there was a span of 11 bases. The CDR3: CASSRGNREAFF. CDR3 nucleotides: TGTGCCAGCAGCCGCGGAAACCGTGAAGCTTTCTTT.

The V gene is TRBV6-1, the J gene TRBJ1-6; no clear D gene. Germline V gene lookup returns CDR1 MNHNS and CDR2 SASEGT. The CDR3 covers 14 residues. V was shortened by 10 bases and J by 5 bases, with 15 bases between the two germline ends. CDR3 in DNA: TGTGCCACCACCACTAATTTTAATAATTCACCCCTCCACTTT. Residues: CATTTNFNNSPLHF.

The chain has TRBV5-1 and TRBJ2-3, with 7 bases matching TRBD2. Germline CDR1 reads SGHRS; CDR2 reads YFSETQ. The CDR3 length is 14 residues. V shed 4 bases, J shed 4 bases, and the junction held 6 bases outside the gene matches. The CDR3: CASSPWGGADTQYF. The CDR3 DNA reads TGCGCCAGCAGCCCCTGGGGGGGGGCAGATACGCAGTATTTT.

The chain has TRBV7-3 and TRBJ2-1, with D perhaps matching TRBD1 or TRBD2 (7 bases each). With 5 bases removed from V and 15 bases from J, the gap between germline ends came to 20 bases. The CDR3 extends over 13 amino acids. The germline V gene has CDR1 SGHTA and CDR2 FQGTGA. DNA for the CDR3: TGTGCCAGCAGCGAACCCAGGGGGGGGGCGGCGTTCTTC. Translating it yields CASSEPRGGAAFF.

Note on this clone: The junction departs from the called germline gene at one end, perhaps through a read error. The chain has TRBV11-2 and TRBJ1-2; no definite D call. CDR3 length equals 16 residues. Germline assignment: CDR1 SGHAT and CDR2 FQNNGV. The CDR3 loop is CDSTFYLSGESYGYTF. The CDR3 DNA sequence: TGTGACAGCACCTTTTATCTTTCTGGGGAATCGTATGGGTACACCTTC.